Relative to its sample, the clone carrying this T cell receptor (beta chain) is medium-sized. Multiplex PCR (32 V and 13 J primers) was used to amplify the TCR beta CDR3. MiXCR, applied by TCRdb to the multiplex PCR reads, yields one record per CDR3 protein. The table lists about 15,000 distinct CDR3 sequences, over 25% of them singletons, with 3.5% to 5% in the top ten. This sample was included in a study of immune heterogeneity within non-small cell lung tumors. With 550 to 700 ng used per sample, the template was genomic DNA from bulk tumor. Several biopsies per primary tumor, spaced far apart, were taken during surgery. Untreated, newly diagnosed non-small cell lung cancer patients underwent curative surgery. The CDR3 totals 16 residues. Germline lookup yields CDR1 LNHDA and CDR2 SQIVND (reference sequence). Trimming took 5 bases from V and 4 from J; bases not matched to a gene: 10.

This clonotype was obtained from a middle-aged man with non-small cell lung cancer. V is TRBV19 and J is TRBJ2-1; 8 nucleotides line up with TRBD1. Specimen: lung tumor tissue. Written as DNA, the CDR3 is TGTGCCAGTAGTGGAGGGACAGGATGGAGTTACAATGAGCAGTTCTTC. Its protein product is CASSGGTGWSYNEQFF.